The TCR beta chain under discussion was sequenced for a study of cytomegalovirus exposure and HLA in healthy donors. Trimming pared 5 bases from V and 4 bases from J, leaving 21 bases between. CDR1 SEHNR and CDR2 FQNEAQ come from the germline V gene (reference sequence). The CDR3 sequence is 16 residues long. For this clone: Its specificity is unknown.

The PCR made use of 60 Vbeta and 13 Jbeta primers. In the original workflow: Unique TCR beta chains numbered around 80 million in a later analysis, with approximately 10 million shared. TCRdb keeps only in-frame clones here, not all; method: immunoSEQ multiplex PCR. The DNA gave D and trimming, while V, J and clone size come from that table. The profile covers 150,000 to 200,000 clones, with approximately 85% appearing a single time and approximately 2.2% taken by the ten largest. The study, taken as a whole, reports: V- and J-gene trimming in TCR beta was tied to a missense DCLRE1C variant by an analysis performed later.

The sequence came from a woman between 45 and 60 years old in good health and CMV-seronegative. The chain combines TRBV7-9 with TRBJ2-7; TRBD1 might be the D (6 bases). The sample consisted of PBMCs. CDR3 in DNA: TGTGCCAGCAGCCCCTCAGGATTGGGGGCTGAATACGAGCAGTACTTC. Protein product: CASSPSGLGAEYEQYF.